Shown below are 17 T cell receptor beta chains from a single sample sequenced in a study of T cells after yellow fever vaccination. TCRdb ran MiXCR on the 5' RACE reads and lists one entry per CDR3 protein. The data show 250,000 to 350,000 distinct CDR3 sequences, over 3.5% seen once. Sequenced material: PBMCs, taken 15 days after the yellow fever booster vaccination. These receptors were obtained from a man aged 18-30 years who received the YFV17D yellow fever vaccine.

The chain recombines TRBV4-1 with TRBJ2-7, with D tentatively TRBD2 (6 bases). Trimming took 1 base from V and 2 from J, leaving 9 bases between them. Germline V gene sequence: CDR1 MGHRA, CDR2 YSYEKL. The CDR3 has 14 amino acids. The CDR3 loop is CASSQVGGTYEQYV. The CDR3 bases are TGCGCCAGCAGCCAAGTCGGAGGGACCTACGAGCAGTACGTC.

This clonotype was picked up many times. The rearrangement links TRBV10-3 to TRBJ2-7, with TRBD1 matching 8 bases. V gave up 4 bases and J gave up 5 bases; unmatched junction bases: 7. There are 14 residues in the CDR3. The germline V gene has CDR1 ENHRY and CDR2 SYGVKD. CDR3 coding DNA: TGTGCCATCAGTGCACGGGACAGGAACCACGAGCAGTACTTC. It codes for CAISARDRNHEQYF.

This clonotype came up a few times. The chain joins TRBV19 to TRBJ1-5; D possibly corresponds to TRBD1 (5 bases). Germline lookup yields CDR1 LNHDA and CDR2 SQIVND (reference sequence). Trimming left V 8 bases short and J 4 bases short, with 21 bases between. This CDR3 is 16 amino acids long. The CDR3 DNA is TGTGCCAGTTCATTTATGTCGGGACCCCAAAATCAGCCCCAGCATTTT. Amino acids: CASSFMSGPQNQPQHF.

This clonotype was seen many times. The chain recombines TRBV7-8 with TRBJ2-2, with no clear D. CDR3 length equals 14 residues. V lost 5 bases, J lost 6 bases, and 13 bases lay in between. Germline assignment: CDR1 SGHVS and CDR2 FQNEAQ. The CDR3 sequence: CASSAHPRAGELFF. CDR3 sequence (DNA): TGTGCCAGCAGCGCCCATCCCCGCGCCGGGGAGCTGTTTTTT.

This clonotype was seen a few times. The rearrangement joins TRBV2 to TRBJ2-7; D might be TRBD1 (6 bases). The V gene lost 3 bases and the J gene lost 2 bases, with 20 bases spanning the gap. The CDR3 totals 17 residues. Germline V lookup: CDR1 SNHLY, CDR2 FYNNEI. The CDR3 reads CASSERLGHGLPYEQYF. CDR3 bases: TGTGCCAGCAGTGAGAGGTTGGGACACGGATTGCCCTACGAGCAGTACTTC.

This clonotype has at least ten counts. The gene calls are TRBV7-2 and TRBJ1-1; D is unresolved. Germline loops: CDR1 SGHTA, CDR2 FQGNSA. The CDR3 runs 14 residues. V lost 5 bases and J lost 5, with 15 bases in between. In DNA, the CDR3 is TGTGCCAGCAGCCCCCACATGTCGGGGACTGAAGCTTTCTTT. It yields the protein CASSPHMSGTEAFF.

This clonotype has just a few counts. The V gene is TRBV9, the J gene TRBJ2-3; TRBD2 aligns across 7 bases. CDR1 is SGDLS, CDR2 YYNGEE, per germline. The CDR3 length is 15 residues. The V segment lost 4 bases and the J segment 4 bases; nucleotides outside the gene matches: 9. CDR3: CASSRRTSGADTQYF. The CDR3 nucleotides read TGTGCCAGCAGCCGTCGGACTAGTGGCGCAGATACGCAGTATTTT.

This clonotype was counted ten times or more. V gene TRBV7-7 combines with J gene TRBJ1-4; 7 nucleotides line up with TRBD1. The germline CDR1 and CDR2 sequences are SSHAT and FNYEAQ (reference sequence). The trim removed 5 bases at V and 8 bases at J, leaving 11 bases unmatched. The CDR3 covers 15 residues. CDR3 residues: CASSPGHRGAEKLFF. CDR3 in DNA: TGTGCCAGCAGCCCGGGGCACAGGGGCGCGGAAAAACTGTTTTTT.

This clonotype was seen only a few times. V is TRBV2 and J is TRBJ2-4; D possibly corresponds to TRBD2 (6 bases). CDR1 is SNHLY and CDR2 is FYNNEI in the germline V gene. This CDR3 is built from 18 residues. V was shortened by 2 bases and J by 0 bases, with 17 bases between the two germline ends. CDR3 sequence reads: CASSEPLDYPLAKNIQYF. CDR3 DNA sequence: TGTGCCAGCAGTGAACCCCTGGACTACCCGCTAGCCAAAAACATTCAGTACTTC.

This clonotype was found many times. The CDR3 nucleotides read TGTGCCAGCAGTCTTTCGGACCGACCCACACAAGAGACCCAGTACTTC. As protein: CASSLSDRPTQETQYF. The V and J genes are TRBV27 and TRBJ2-5; D ambiguous. Germline CDR1 is MNHEY and CDR2 is SMNVEV (reference sequence). The V end was cut by 5 bases, the J end by 2 bases, with 18 bases between. This CDR3 contains 16 residues.

This clonotype was detected ten times or more. V usage is TRBV6-2 or TRBV6-3 and J usage is TRBJ2-7, with D perhaps matching TRBD1 (6 bases). The CDR3 is made up of 17 amino acids. CDR1 MNHEY and CDR2 SVGEGT come from the germline V gene. The ends were cut back, 5 bases at V and 1 base at J, with 21 bases in the middle. CDR3 coding DNA: TGTGCCAGCAGTGAACCGGGACAAGGTTTTGCTTCCTACGAGCAGTACGTC. Its translation is CASSEPGQGFASYEQYV.

This clonotype occurred many times. The chain recombines TRBV10-3 with TRBJ1-3; D gene uncertain. The CDR3 is made up of 16 amino acids. Per germline, CDR1 ENHRY and CDR2 SYGVKD. Trimming shortened V by 0 bases and J by 0 bases, and 9 bases separated the two germline ends. The CDR3 region has the DNA TGTGCCATCAGTGAGTCAAACCCATTCTCTGGAAACACCATATATTTT. Its protein is CAISESNPFSGNTIYF.

This clonotype came up a few times. The chain has TRBV29-1 and TRBJ1-3; D is unresolved. Trimming removed 4 bases at V and 0 bases at J, with 7 bases between. The germline CDR1 and CDR2 sequences are SQVTM and ANQGSEA. The CDR3 sequence is 13 residues long. DNA for the CDR3: TGCAGCGTTGCACAGAGCTCTGGAAACACCATATATTTT. This codes for CSVAQSSGNTIYF.

The V gene is TRBV24-1, the J gene TRBJ1-1; D is uncertain. This CDR3 has 16 residues. Trimming removed 8 bases from V and 7 bases from J, with 25 bases in between. Germline CDR1 reads KGHDR; CDR2 reads SFDVKD. DNA of the CDR3: TGTGCCACCACAGACCCCTTATGGGCAGCGAAGTTTGAAGCTTTCTTT. Amino acid sequence: CATTDPLWAAKFEAFF.

This clonotype was seen more than once but under ten times. J is TRBJ1-6 and V is TRBV4-3; D gene uncertain. This CDR3 contains 16 residues. V was shortened by 3 bases and J by 4 bases, with 13 bases between the two germline ends. Germline V CDR1 and CDR2: LGHNA, YSLEER. The CDR3 nucleotides are TGCGCCAGCAGCCAGCTGACGACGCGTTATAATTCACCCCTCCACTTT. Its translation: CASSQLTTRYNSPLHF.

The sample holds a few counts of this clonotype. The gene calls are TRBV7-2 and TRBJ1-4; D gene ambiguous. V lost 5 bases to trimming and J lost 12 bases, with 16 bases between them. CDR3 size: 13 residues. Germline lookup yields CDR1 SGHTA and CDR2 FQGNSA. The CDR3 sequence is CASSLDPRLELFF. As DNA, the CDR3 is TGTGCCAGCAGCCTGGACCCGAGATTGGAACTGTTTTTT.

This clonotype was found a few times. The CDR3 loop reads CASSLGLVGGEAGANVLTF. In DNA, the CDR3 is TGTGCCAGCAGCCTGGGACTAGTTGGCGGTGAGGCCGGGGCCAACGTCCTGACTTTC. The gene calls are TRBV7-3 and TRBJ2-6; 8 bases match TRBD2. The junction had 16 bases not matched to a gene; V was cut back by 5 bases and J by 4 bases. This CDR3 contains 19 residues. The germline gives CDR1 SGHTA, CDR2 FQGTGA.